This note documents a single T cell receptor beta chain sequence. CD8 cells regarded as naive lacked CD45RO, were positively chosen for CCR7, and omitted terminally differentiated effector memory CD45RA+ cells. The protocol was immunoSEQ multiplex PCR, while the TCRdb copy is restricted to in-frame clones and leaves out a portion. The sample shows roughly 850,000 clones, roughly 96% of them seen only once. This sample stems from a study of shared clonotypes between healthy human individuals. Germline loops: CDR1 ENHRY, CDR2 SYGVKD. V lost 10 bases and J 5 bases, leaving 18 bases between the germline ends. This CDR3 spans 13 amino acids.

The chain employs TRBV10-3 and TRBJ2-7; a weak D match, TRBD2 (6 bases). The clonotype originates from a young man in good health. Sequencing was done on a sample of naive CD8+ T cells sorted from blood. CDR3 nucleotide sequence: TGTGCCACTAAAGGGGCTAGCGAGCACGAGCAGTACTTC. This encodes CATKGASEHEQYF.